Each of the 3 T cell receptor beta chains below was sequenced from the same sample in a study of T cells in Graves' hyperthyroidism and ophthalmopathy. RNA transcripts yielded amplified TCR beta CDR3 regions. Researchers ran a first-round RT-PCR on the TCR CDR3 using the HTBI primer set. TCRdb re-called the multiplex PCR reads with MiXCR, one entry per CDR3 protein. The table records hundreds of thousands of distinct CDR3 sequences, 14% of them present only once. The specimen sequenced was blood. These receptors were collected from a young woman with Graves' hyperthyroidism.

This sequence joins TRBV20-1 and TRBJ1-2, with 9 bases lining up with TRBD1. Germline-derived CDR1 and CDR2 are DFQATT and SNEGSKA (reference sequence). This CDR3 is 12 amino acids long. The CDR3 spells CILTGGRSGYTF. The CDR3 DNA reads as TGCATTCTTACAGGGGGCAGGTCTGGCTACACCTTC.

In this sample, this clonotype turned up many times. The chain combines TRBV13 with TRBJ1-1; 8 positions agree with TRBD1. Germline V gene sequence: CDR1 PRHDT, CDR2 FYEKMQ (reference sequence). This CDR3 region has 14 residues. J was trimmed by 5 bases and V by 2 bases; bases with no gene match: 4. The CDR3 here is CASSLNRGATEAFF. The CDR3 DNA reads as TGTGCCAGCAGCTTAAACAGGGGGGCGACTGAAGCTTTCTTT. The complete variable domain, with remaining parts taken from reference TRBV13 and TRBJ1-1, reads AAGVIQSPRHLIKEKRETATLKCYPIPRHDTVYWYQQGPGQDPQFLISFYEKMQSDKGSIPDRFSAQQFSDYHSELNMSSLELGDSALYFCASSLNRGATEAFFGQGTRLTVV.

Ten or more counts support this clonotype. The J gene is TRBJ2-7, the V gene TRBV7-2; 7 positions match TRBD2. This CDR3 contains 14 residues. Germline-derived CDR1 and CDR2 are SGHTA and FQGNSA. Losses at the gene ends were 2 bases for V and 0 bases for J; bases not matched to a gene: 1. DNA for the CDR3: TGTGCCAGCAGCTTAATAGCGGGCTCCTACGAGCAGTACTTC. It yields the protein CASSLIAGSYEQYF. The entire variable domain, with the rest obtained from reference TRBV7-2 and TRBJ2-7, is as follows: GAGVSQSPSNKVTEKGKDVELRCDPISGHTALYWYRQSLGQGLEFLIYFQGNSAPDKSGLPSDRFSAERTGGSVSTLTIQRTQQEDSAVYLCASSLIAGSYEQYFGPGTRLTVT.